A single sample gave rise to the 5 T cell receptor beta chains below, sequenced in a study of cytomegalovirus exposure and HLA in healthy donors. Some clones are missing from TCRdb's copy, which holds only in-frame ones; the method was immunoSEQ multiplex PCR. This sample has over 200,000 clones, with over 70% found just once. Sequencing was done on a sample of PBMCs. The origin of the receptors is a woman aged 30 to 39 in good health and CMV-seropositive.

V is TRBV6-6 and J is TRBJ1-5, with 9 nucleotides matching TRBD1. The CDR3 is 14 amino acids. V dropped 4 bases and J dropped 6; count of bases not matched to a gene: 4. CDR1 is MNHNY, CDR2 SVGAGI, per germline (reference sequence). The chain's CDR3 is CASSSGQGTQPQHF. CDR3 nucleotides: TGTGCCAGCAGTTCGGGACAGGGAACTCAGCCCCAGCATTTT.

The chain joins TRBV27 to TRBJ2-1; D is undetermined. In germline, CDR1 is MNHEY, CDR2 SMNVEV (reference sequence). The CDR3 is 11 amino acids. V gave up 2 bases and J gave up 8 bases, with 4 bases separating them. CDR3 in amino acids: CASSLGDEQFF. DNA for the CDR3: TGTGCCAGCAGTTTAGGGGATGAGCAGTTCTTC.

This chain uses TRBV28 with TRBJ2-7; 9 nucleotides line up with TRBD1. The CDR3 is 15 residues long. CDR1 and CDR2 (germline): MDHEN, SYDVKM. After removal of 6 bases from V and 2 bases from J, the junction contained 8 bases not matched to a gene. The CDR3 coding sequence is TGTGCCAGCAGATTTACAGGGGGCGCCGCCTACGAGCAGTACTTC. Translated, it gives CASRFTGGAAYEQYF.

This clone turned up a few times. The chain is built from TRBV5-5 and TRBJ2-7, with a possible D match to TRBD2 (6 bases). The CDR3 loop spans 14 amino acids. V lost 2 bases and J lost 3, with 12 bases in between. Germline-derived CDR1 and CDR2 are SGHKS and YYEKEE (reference sequence). CDR3 in amino acids: CASSFTPGDYEQYF. CDR3 sequence (DNA): TGTGCCAGCAGCTTTACTCCGGGGGACTACGAGCAGTACTTC.

V and J are TRBV30 and TRBJ1-1; 9 bases fit TRBD1. There are 14 residues in the CDR3. Germline V gene data show CDR1 as GTSNPN and CDR2 as SVGIG (reference sequence). Unmatched junction bases numbered 4, after V lost 0 bases and J lost 5 bases. In nucleotides, the CDR3 is TGTGCCTGGAGTGTAGGGACAGGGCGGACTGAAGCTTTCTTT. Protein product: CAWSVGTGRTEAFF.